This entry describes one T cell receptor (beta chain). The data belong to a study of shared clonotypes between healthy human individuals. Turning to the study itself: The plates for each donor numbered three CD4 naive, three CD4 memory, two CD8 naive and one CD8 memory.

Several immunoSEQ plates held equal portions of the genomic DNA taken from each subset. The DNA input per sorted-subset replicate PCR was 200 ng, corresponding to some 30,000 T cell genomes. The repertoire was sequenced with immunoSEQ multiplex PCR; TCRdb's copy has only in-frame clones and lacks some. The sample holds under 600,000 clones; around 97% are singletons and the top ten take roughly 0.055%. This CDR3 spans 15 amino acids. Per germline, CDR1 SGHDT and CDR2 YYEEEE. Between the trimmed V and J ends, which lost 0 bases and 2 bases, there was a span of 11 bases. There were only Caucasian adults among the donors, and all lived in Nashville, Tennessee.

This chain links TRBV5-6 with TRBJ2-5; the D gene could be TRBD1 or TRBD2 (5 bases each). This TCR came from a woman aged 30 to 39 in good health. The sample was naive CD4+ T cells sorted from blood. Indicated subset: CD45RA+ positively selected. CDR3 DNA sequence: TGTGCCAGCAGCTTGGTCTTCGGGGCGCAAGAGACCCAGTACTTC. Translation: CASSLVFGAQETQYF.